The rows below give T cell receptor beta chains drawn from one sample of a study of cytomegalovirus exposure and HLA in healthy donors. Only in-frame clones appear in the TCRdb table, and some are missing; sequencing was by immunoSEQ multiplex PCR. This sample has some 290,000 clones, with roughly 88% found just once. Input material: PBMCs. These receptors all stem from a man aged 30 to 39 in good health and CMV-seronegative. Each CDR3 is given with its conserved first and last residue. The order of the fields is J gene, D gene, V gene, clone size, CDR3 DNA, CDR3 protein. The D gene is left open where the match is weak. Clone size is given for some rows only: seen once, a few or many times, or a class if the clone is expanded.

>TRBJ2-3|.|TRBV18|.
TGTGCCAGCTCACCACCGGCTGTAGATACGCAGTATTTT
CASSPPAVDTQYF
>TRBJ2-5|TRBD2|TRBV13|.
TGTGCCAGCAGCCCTAGCGGGGGCCCCCCAGAGACCCAGTACTTC
CASSPSGGPPETQYF
>TRBJ1-3|.|TRBV7-2|.
TGTGCCAGCAGCTTAGACGGGTATTCTGGAAACACCATATATTTT
CASSLDGYSGNTIYF
>TRBJ2-1|.|TRBV10-1|.
TGCGCCAGCAGGGAGTCAGGAGGGACCAAGCAGTTCTTC
CASRESGGTKQFF
>TRBJ1-4|TRBD1|TRBV23-1|.
TGCGCCAGCAGTCAAAGGACAGGGTGCGAAAAACTGTTTTTT
CASSQRTGCEKLFF
>TRBJ2-5|TRBD1|TRBV12-5|.
TGTGCTAGTGGTTTCCCACAGGGGCCTCAAGAGACCCAGTACTTC
CASGFPQGPQETQYF
>TRBJ1-5|.|TRBV2|few
TGTGCCAGCAGTGTCTATAGCAATCAGCCCCAGCATTTT
CASSVYSNQPQHF
>TRBJ2-5|.|TRBV5-1|once
TGCGCCAGCAGCGGCGGAGCAGGGCAAGAGACCCAGTACTTC
CASSGGAGQETQYF
>TRBJ1-1|.|TRBV13|.
TGTGCCAGCAGCTTCCCGACAGAGAACACTGAAGCTTTCTTT
CASSFPTENTEAFF
>TRBJ2-7|.|TRBV30|.
TGTGCCCGGAGTACAGGGTTCGACGAGCAGTACTTC
CARSTGFDEQYF
>TRBJ2-3|TRBD2|TRBV6-4|.
TGTGCCAGCAGTGCACGCCGGACTAGCGGAGGGACGCAGTATTTT
CASSARRTSGGTQYF
>TRBJ1-5|.|TRBV10-2|.
TGCGCCAGCACCCCAGGGGATCAGCCCCAGCATTTT
CASTPGDQPQHF